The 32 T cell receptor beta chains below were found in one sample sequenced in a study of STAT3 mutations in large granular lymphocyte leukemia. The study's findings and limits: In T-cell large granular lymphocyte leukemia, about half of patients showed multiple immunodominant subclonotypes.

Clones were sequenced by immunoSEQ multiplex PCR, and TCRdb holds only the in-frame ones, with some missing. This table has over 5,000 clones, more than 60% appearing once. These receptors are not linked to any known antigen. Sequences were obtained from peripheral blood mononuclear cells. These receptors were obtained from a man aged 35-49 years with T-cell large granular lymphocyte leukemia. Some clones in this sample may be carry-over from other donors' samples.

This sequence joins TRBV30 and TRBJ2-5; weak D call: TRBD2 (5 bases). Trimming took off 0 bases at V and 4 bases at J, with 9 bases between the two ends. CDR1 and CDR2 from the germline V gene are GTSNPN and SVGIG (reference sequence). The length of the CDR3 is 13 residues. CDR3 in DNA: TGTGCCTGGAGTGTTTGGAGGCGAGAGACCCAGTACTTC. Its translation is CAWSVWRRETQYF.

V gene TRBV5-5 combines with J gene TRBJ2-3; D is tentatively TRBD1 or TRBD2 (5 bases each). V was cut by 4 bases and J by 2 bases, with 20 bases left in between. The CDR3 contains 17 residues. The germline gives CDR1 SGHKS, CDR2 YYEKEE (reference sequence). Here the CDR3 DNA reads TGTGCCAGCAGCCGCTACTCCGGGACGACCTCCACAGATACGCAGTATTTT. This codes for CASSRYSGTTSTDTQYF.

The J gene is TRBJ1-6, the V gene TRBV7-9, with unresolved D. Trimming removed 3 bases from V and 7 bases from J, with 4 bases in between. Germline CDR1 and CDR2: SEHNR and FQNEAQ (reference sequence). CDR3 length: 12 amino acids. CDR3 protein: CASSFSNSPLHF. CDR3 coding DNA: TGTGCCAGCAGCTTCTCAAATTCACCCCTCCACTTT.

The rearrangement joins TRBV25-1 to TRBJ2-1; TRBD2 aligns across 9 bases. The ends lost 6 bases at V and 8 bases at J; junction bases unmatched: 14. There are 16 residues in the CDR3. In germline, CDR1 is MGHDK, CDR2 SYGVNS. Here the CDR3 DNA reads TGTGCCAGCAGCGCCGCCGGGACTAGCAATATCCATGAGCAGTTCTTC. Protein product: CASSAAGTSNIHEQFF.

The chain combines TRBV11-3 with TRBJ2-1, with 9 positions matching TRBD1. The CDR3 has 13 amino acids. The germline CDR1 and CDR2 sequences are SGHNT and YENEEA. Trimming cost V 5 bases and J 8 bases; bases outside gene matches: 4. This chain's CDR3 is CASSLGQGYEQFF. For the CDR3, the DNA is TGTGCCAGCAGCCTGGGACAGGGATATGAGCAGTTCTTC. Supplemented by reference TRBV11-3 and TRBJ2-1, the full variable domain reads EAGVVQSPRYKIIEKKQPVAFWCNPISGHNTLYWYLQNLGQGPELLIRYENEEAVDDSQLPKDRFSAERLKGVDSTLKIQPAELGDSAVYLCASSLGQGYEQFFGPGTRLTVL.

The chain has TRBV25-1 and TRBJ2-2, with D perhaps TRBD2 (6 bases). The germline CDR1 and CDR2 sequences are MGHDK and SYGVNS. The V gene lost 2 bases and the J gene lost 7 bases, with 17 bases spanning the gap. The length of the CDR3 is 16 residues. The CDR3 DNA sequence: TGTGCCAGCAGTGAACCGGGGAGGTCTCTTGGCGGGGAGCTGTTTTTT. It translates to CASSEPGRSLGGELFF.

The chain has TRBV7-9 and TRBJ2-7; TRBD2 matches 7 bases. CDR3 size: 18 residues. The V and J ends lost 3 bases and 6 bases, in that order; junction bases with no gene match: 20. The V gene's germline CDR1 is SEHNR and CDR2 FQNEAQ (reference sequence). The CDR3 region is CASSFLAGYTGGWGEQYF. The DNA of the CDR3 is TGTGCCAGCAGCTTCTTAGCTGGATATACGGGAGGATGGGGCGAGCAGTACTTC.

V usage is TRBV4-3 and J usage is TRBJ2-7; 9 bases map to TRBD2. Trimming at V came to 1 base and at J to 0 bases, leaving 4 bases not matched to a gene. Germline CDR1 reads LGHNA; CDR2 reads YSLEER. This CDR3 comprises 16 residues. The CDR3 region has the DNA TGCGCCAGCAGCCAAGCTAAGACTAGCGGCTCCTACGAGCAGTACTTC. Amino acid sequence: CASSQAKTSGSYEQYF.

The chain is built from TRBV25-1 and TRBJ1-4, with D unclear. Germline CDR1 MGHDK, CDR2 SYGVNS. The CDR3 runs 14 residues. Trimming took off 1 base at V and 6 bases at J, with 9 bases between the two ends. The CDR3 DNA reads TGTGCCAGCAGTGAATCGGGCCGGTATGAAAAACTGTTTTTT. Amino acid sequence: CASSESGRYEKLFF.

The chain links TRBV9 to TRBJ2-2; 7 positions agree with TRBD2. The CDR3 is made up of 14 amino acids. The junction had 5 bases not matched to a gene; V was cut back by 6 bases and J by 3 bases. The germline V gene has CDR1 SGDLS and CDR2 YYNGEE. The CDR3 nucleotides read TGTGCCAGCAACCAGGGAGGGGACACCGGGGAGCTGTTTTTT. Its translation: CASNQGGDTGELFF. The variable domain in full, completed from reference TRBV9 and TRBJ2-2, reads DSGVTQTPKHLITATGQRVTLRCSPRSGDLSVYWYQQSLDQGLQFLIQYYNGEERAKGNILERFSAQQFPDLHSELNLSSLELGDSALYFCASNQGGDTGELFFGEGSRLTVL.

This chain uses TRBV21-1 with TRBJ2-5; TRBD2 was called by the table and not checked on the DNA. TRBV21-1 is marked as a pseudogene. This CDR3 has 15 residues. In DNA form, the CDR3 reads TGTGCCAGCAGCTCCGAAAGGCTAGCGGGAGAGCTGCAGTACTTC. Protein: CASSSERLAGELQYF.

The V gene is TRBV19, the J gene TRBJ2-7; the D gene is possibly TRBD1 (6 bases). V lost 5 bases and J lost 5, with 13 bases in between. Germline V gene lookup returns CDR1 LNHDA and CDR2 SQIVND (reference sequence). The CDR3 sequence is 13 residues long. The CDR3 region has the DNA TGTGCCAGTAGTCCCAAACAGGGCAACGAGCAGTACTTC. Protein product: CASSPKQGNEQYF.

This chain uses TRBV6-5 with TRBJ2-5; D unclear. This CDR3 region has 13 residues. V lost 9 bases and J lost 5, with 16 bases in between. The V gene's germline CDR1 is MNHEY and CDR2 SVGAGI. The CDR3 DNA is TGTGCCAGTTCGACCTCTCTCGGGGAGACCCAGTACTTC. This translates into CASSTSLGETQYF.

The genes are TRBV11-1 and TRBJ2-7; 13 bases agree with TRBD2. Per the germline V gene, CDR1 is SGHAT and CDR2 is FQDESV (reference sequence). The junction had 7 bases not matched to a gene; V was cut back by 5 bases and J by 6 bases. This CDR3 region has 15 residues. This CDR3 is CASSPLAGGPSEQYF. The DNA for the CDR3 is TGTGCCAGCAGCCCACTAGCGGGAGGGCCGAGCGAGCAGTACTTC.

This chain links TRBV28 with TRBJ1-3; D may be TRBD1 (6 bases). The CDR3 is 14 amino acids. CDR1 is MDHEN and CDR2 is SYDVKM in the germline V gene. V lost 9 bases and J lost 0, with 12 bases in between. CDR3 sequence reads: CASFDRSSGNTIYF. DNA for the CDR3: TGTGCCAGTTTCGACAGGAGCTCTGGAAACACCATATATTTT.

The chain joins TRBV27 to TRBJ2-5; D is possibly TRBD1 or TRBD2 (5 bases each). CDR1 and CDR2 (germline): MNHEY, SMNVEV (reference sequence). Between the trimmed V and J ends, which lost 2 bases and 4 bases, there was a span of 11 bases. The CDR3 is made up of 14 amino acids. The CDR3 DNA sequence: TGTGCCAGCAGTTTAGACGGGACGGGAGAGACCCAGTACTTC. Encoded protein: CASSLDGTGETQYF.

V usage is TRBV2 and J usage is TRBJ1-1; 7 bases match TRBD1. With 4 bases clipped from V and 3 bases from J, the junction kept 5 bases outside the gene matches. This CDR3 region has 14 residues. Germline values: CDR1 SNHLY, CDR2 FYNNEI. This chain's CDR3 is CASSGDSWDTEAFF. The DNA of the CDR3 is TGTGCCAGCAGTGGGGACAGTTGGGACACTGAAGCTTTCTTT.

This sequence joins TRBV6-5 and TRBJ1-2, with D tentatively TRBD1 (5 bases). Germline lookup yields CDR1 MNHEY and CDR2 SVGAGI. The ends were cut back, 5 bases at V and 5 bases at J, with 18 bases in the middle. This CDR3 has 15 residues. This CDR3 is CASSRLGDIEYGYTF. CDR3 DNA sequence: TGTGCCAGCAGTCGGCTGGGGGATATTGAATATGGCTACACCTTC.

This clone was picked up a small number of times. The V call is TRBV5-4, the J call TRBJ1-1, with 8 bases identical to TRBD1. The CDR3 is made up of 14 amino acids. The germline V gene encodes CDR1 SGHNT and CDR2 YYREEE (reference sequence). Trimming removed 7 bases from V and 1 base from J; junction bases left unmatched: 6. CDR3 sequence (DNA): TGTGCCAGCCAAACAGGGGGTACGAACACTGAAGCTTTCTTT. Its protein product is CASQTGGTNTEAFF.

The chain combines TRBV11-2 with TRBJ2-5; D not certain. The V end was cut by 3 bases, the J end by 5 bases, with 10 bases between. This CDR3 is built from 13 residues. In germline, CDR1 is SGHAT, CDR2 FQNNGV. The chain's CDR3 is CASSLRPPETQYF. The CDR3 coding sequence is TGTGCCAGCAGCTTGAGACCTCCGGAGACCCAGTACTTC.

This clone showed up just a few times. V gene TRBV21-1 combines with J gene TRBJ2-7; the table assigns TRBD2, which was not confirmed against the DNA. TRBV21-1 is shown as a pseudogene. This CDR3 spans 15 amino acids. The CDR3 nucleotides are TGTGCCAGCAGCTCCGAAAGGCTAGCGGGAGAGCTGCAGTACTTC. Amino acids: CASSSERLAGELQYF.

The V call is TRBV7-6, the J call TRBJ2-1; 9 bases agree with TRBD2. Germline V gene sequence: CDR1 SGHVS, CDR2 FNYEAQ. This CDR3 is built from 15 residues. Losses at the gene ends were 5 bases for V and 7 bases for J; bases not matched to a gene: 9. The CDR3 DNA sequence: TGTGCCAGCAGCACACCGGGACTAGCAGGGAATGAGCAGTTCTTC. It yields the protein CASSTPGLAGNEQFF.

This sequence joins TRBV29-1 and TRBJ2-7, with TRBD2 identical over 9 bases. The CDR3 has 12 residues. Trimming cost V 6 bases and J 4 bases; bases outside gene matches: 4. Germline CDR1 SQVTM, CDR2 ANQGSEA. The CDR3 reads CSVRTSVYEQYF. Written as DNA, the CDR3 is TGCAGCGTCCGGACTAGCGTGTACGAGCAGTACTTC.

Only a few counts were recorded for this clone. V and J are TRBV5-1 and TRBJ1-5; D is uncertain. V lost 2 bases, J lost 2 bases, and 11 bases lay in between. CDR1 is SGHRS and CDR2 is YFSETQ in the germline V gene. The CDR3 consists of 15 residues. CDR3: CASSLQPGGNQPQHF. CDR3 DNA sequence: TGCGCCAGCAGCTTACAGCCTGGGGGCAATCAGCCCCAGCATTTT.

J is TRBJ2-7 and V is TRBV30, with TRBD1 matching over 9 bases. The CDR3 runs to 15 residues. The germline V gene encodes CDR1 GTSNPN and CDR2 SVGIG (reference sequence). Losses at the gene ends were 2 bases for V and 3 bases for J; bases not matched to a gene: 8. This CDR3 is CAWSPGQGIVYEQYF. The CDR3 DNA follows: TGTGCCTGGAGTCCGGGACAGGGTATCGTCTACGAGCAGTACTTC.

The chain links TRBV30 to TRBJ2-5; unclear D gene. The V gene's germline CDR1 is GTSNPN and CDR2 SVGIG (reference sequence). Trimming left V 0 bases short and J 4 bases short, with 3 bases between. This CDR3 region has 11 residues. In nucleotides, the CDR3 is TGTGCCTGGAGTGTAGCAGAGACCCAGTACTTC. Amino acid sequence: CAWSVAETQYF.

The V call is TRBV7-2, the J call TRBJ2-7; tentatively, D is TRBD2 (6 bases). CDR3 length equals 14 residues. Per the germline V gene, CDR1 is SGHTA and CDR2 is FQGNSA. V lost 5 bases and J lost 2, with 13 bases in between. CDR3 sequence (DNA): TGTGCCAGCAGCCGGAGGCGGGGTACCTACGAGCAGTACTTC. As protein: CASSRRRGTYEQYF.

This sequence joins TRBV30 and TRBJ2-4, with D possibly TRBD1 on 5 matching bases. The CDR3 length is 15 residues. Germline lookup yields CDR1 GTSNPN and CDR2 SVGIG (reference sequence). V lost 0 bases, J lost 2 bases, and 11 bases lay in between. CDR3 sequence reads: CAWSVKGSSKNIQYF. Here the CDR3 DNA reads TGTGCCTGGAGTGTAAAGGGGTCCTCCAAAAACATTCAGTACTTC. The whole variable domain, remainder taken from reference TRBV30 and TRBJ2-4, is SQTIHQWPATLVQPVGSPLSLECTVEGTSNPNLYWYRQAAGRGLQLLFYSVGIGQISSEVPQNLSASRPQDRQFILSSKKLLLSDSGFYLCAWSVKGSSKNIQYFGAGTRLSVL.

The CDR3 DNA follows: TGTGCCAGGAGATGGGGGGACAGGGGTGGGACCGGGGAGCTGTTTTTT. This gives the protein CARRWGDRGGTGELFF. The V call is TRBV19, the J call TRBJ2-2; 10 positions agree with TRBD1. CDR3 length: 16 amino acids. The V and J ends lost 9 bases and 5 bases, in that order; junction bases with no gene match: 12. The germline CDR1 and CDR2 sequences are LNHDA and SQIVND (reference sequence).

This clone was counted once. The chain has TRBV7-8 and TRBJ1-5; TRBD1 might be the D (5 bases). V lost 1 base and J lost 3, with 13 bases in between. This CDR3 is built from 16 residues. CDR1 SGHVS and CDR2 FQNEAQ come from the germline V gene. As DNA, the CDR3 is TGTGCCAGCAGCTTAGGGTCAGGGAGGGCCAATCAGCCCCAGCATTTT. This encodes CASSLGSGRANQPQHF.

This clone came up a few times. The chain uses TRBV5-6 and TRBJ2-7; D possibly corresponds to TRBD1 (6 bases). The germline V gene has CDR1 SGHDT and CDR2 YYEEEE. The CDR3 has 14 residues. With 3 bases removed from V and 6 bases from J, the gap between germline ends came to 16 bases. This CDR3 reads CASSSTGSVFEQYF. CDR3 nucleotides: TGTGCCAGCAGCTCCACAGGGAGCGTGTTCGAGCAGTACTTC.

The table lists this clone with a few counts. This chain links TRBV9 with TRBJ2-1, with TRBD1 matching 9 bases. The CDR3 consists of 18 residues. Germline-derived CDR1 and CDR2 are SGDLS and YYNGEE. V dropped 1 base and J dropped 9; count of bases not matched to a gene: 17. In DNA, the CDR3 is TGTGCCAGCAGCGTAAGATTGGGCAACGGGACAGGGAGGGCTGAGCAGTTCTTC. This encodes CASSVRLGNGTGRAEQFF.